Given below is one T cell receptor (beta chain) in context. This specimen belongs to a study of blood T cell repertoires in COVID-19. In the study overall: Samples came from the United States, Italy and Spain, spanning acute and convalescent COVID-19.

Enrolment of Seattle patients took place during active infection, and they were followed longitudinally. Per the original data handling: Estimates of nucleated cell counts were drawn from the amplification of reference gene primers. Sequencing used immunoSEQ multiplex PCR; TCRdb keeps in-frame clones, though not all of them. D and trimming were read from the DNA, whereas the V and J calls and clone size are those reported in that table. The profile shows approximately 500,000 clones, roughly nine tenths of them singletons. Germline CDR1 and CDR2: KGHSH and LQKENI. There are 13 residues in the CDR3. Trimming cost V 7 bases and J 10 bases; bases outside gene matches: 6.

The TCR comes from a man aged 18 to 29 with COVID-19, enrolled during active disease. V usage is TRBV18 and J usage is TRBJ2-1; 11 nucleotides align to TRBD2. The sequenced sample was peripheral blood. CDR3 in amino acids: CASLLAGVEEQFF. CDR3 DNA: TGTGCCAGCTTACTAGCGGGGGTAGAAGAGCAGTTCTTC.